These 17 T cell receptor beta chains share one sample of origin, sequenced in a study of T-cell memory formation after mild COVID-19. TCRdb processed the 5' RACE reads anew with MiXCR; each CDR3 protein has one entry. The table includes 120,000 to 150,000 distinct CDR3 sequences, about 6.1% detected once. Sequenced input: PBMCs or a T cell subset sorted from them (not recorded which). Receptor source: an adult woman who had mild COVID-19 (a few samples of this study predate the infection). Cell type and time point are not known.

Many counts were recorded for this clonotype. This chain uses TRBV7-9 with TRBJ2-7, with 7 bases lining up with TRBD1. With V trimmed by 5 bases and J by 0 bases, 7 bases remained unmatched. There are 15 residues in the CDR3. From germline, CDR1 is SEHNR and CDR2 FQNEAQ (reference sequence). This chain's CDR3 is CASSPPTGRSYEQYF. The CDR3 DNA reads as TGTGCCAGCAGCCCCCCGACAGGGCGCTCCTACGAGCAGTACTTC.

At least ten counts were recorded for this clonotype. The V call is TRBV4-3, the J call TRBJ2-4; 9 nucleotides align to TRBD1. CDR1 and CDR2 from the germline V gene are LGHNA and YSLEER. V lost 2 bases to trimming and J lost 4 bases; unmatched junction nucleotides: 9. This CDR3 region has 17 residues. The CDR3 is CASSQHFRGQGKNIQYF. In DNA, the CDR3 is TGCGCCAGCAGCCAACACTTTAGGGGACAGGGAAAAAACATTCAGTACTTC.

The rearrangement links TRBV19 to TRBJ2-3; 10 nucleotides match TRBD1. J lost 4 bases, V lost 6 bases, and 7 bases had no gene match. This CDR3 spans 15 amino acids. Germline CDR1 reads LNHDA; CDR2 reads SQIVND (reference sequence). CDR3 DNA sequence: TGTGCCAGTAGCACACCGGGACAGGGGCCAGATACGCAGTATTTT. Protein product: CASSTPGQGPDTQYF.

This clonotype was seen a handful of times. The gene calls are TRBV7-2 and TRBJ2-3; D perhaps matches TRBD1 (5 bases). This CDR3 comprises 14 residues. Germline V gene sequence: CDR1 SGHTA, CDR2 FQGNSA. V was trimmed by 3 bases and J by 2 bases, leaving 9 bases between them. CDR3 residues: CASSLDIYTDTQYF. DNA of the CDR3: TGTGCCAGCAGCTTGGACATTTACACAGATACGCAGTATTTT.

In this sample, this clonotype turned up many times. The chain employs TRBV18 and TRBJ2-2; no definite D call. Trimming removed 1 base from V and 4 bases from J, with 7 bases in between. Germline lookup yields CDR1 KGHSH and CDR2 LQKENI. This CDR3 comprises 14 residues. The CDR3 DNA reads TGTGCCAGCTCACCACAGGGTTCCACCGGGGAGCTGTTTTTT. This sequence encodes CASSPQGSTGELFF.

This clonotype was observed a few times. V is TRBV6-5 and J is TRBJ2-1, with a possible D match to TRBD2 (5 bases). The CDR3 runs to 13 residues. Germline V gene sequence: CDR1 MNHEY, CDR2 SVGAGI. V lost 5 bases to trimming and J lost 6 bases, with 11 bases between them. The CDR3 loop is CASSTGVSNEQFF. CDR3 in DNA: TGTGCCAGCAGTACCGGGGTTTCCAATGAGCAGTTCTTC.

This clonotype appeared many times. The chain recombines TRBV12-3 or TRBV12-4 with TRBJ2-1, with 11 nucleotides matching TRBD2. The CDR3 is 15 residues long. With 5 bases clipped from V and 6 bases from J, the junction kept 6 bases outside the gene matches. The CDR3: CASSPQGLAGNEQFF. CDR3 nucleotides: TGTGCCAGCAGTCCCCAAGGACTAGCGGGCAATGAGCAGTTCTTC.

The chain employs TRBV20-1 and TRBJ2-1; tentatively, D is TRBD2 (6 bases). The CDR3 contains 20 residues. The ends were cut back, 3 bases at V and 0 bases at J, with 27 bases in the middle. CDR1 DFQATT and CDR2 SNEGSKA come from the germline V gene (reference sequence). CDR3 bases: TGCAGTGCTAGTCCCCCCTCACCGGACTACGGGAAAAGCTCCTACAATGAGCAGTTCTTC. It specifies CSASPPSPDYGKSSYNEQFF.

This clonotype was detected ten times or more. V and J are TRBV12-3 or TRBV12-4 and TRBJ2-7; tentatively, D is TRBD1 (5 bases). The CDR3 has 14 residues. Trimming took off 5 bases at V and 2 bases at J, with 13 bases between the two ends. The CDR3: CASSNRIGTYEQYF. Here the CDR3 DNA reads TGTGCCAGCAGTAACAGGATCGGAACCTACGAGCAGTACTTC.

Here the CDR3 DNA reads TGCAGTGCTAGTTACACCACAGATACGCAGTATTTT. Residues: CSASYTTDTQYF. V usage is TRBV20-1 and J usage is TRBJ2-3; D call uncertain. The CDR3 sequence is 12 residues long. Trimming removed 3 bases at V and 2 bases at J, with 6 bases between. Germline loops: CDR1 DFQATT, CDR2 SNEGSKA (reference sequence).

The CDR3 sequence: CASKTGDRRQETQYF. As DNA, the CDR3 is TGTGCCAGCAAGACCGGAGACAGGAGACAAGAGACCCAGTACTTC. The V call is TRBV28, the J call TRBJ2-5; TRBD1 is a possible D gene (6 bases). The CDR3 length is 15 residues. V lost 7 bases and J 2 bases, leaving 17 bases between the germline ends. Germline V lookup: CDR1 MDHEN, CDR2 SYDVKM.

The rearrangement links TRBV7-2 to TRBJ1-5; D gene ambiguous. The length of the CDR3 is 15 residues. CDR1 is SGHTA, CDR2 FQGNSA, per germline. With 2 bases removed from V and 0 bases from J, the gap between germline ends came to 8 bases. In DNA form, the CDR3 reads TGTGCCAGCAGCTTAAAAGTCGGTAGCAATCAGCCCCAGCATTTT. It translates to CASSLKVGSNQPQHF.

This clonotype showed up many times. The CDR3 protein is CASSLSGGTDTQYF. The CDR3 DNA reads TGTGCCAGCAGTTTGAGCGGGGGCACAGATACGCAGTATTTT. The chain carries TRBV12-3 or TRBV12-4 and TRBJ2-3; TRBD2 matches at 7 bases. Trimming removed 3 bases from V and 1 base from J; junction bases left unmatched: 1. CDR3 length: 14 residues.

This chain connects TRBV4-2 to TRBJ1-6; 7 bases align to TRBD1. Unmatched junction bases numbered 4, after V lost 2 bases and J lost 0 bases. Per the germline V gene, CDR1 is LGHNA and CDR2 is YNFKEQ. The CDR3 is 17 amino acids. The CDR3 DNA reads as TGTGCCAGCAGCCAAAGGGGGGACAGCTCCTATAATTCACCCCTCCACTTT. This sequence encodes CASSQRGDSSYNSPLHF.

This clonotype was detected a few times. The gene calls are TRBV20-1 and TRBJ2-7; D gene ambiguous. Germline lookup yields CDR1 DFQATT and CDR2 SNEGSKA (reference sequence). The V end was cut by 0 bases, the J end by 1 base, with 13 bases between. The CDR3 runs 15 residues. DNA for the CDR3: TGCAGTGCTAGAGATAGCCGGCAGCCTTCCTACGAGCAGTACTTC. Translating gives CSARDSRQPSYEQYF.

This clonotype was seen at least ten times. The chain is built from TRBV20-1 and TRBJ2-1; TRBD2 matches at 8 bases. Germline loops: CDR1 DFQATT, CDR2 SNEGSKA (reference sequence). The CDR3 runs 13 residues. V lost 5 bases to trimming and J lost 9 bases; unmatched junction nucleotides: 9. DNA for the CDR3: TGCAGTGCTCCGTTAAGCGGGAGAGGTGAGCAGTTCTTC. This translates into CSAPLSGRGEQFF.

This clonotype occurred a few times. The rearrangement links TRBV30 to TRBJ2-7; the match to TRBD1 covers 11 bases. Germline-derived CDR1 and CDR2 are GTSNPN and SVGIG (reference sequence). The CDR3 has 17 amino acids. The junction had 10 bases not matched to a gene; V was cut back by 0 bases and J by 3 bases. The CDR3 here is CAWSVPPGTGGLYEQYF. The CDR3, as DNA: TGTGCCTGGAGTGTACCCCCCGGGACAGGGGGGCTCTACGAGCAGTACTTC.